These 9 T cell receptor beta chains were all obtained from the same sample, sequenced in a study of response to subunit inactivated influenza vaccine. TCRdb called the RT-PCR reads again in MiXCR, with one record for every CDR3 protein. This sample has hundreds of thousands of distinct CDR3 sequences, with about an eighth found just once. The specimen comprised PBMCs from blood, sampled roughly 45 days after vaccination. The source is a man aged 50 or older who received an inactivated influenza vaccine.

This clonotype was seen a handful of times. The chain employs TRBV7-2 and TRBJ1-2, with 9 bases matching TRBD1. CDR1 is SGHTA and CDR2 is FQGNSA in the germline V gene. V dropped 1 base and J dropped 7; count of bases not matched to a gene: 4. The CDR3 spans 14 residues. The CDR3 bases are TGTGCCAGCAGCTTAGGGGACAGGGTGACTGGCTACACCTTC. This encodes CASSLGDRVTGYTF.

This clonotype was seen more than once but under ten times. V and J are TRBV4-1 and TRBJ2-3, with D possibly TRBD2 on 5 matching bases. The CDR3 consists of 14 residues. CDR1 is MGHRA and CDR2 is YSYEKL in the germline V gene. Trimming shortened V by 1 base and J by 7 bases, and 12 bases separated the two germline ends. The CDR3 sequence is CASSQVIGEHTQYF. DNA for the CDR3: TGCGCCAGCAGCCAAGTAATCGGGGAACATACGCAGTATTTT.

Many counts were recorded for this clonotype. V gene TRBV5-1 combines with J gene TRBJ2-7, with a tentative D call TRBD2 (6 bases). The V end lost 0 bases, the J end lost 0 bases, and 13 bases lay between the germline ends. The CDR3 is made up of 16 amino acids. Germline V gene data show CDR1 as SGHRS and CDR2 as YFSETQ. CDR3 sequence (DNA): TGCGCCAGCAGCTTGGAAGGTGGGGGGAGCTCCTACGAGCAGTACTTC. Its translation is CASSLEGGGSSYEQYF.

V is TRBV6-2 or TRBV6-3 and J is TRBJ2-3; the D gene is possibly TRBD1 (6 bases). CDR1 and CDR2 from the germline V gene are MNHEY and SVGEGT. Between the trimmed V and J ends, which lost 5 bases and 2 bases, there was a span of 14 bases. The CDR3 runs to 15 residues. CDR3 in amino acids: CASSIVAGVTDTQYF. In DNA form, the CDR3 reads TGTGCCAGCAGTATCGTCGCAGGGGTCACAGATACGCAGTATTTT.

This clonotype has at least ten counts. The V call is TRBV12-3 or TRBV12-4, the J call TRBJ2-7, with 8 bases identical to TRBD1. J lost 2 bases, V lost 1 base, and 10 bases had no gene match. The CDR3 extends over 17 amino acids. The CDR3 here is CASSLGQWTGIPYEQYF. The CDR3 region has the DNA TGTGCCAGCAGTTTAGGTCAATGGACAGGGATTCCCTACGAGCAGTACTTC.

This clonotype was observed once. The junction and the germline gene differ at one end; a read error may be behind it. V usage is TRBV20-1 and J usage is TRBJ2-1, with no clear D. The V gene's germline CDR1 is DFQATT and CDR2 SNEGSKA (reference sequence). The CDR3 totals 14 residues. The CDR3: CSARSGLLYTEQFF. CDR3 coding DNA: TGCAGTGCTAGATCCGGCTTGCTATACACTGAGCAGTTCTTC.

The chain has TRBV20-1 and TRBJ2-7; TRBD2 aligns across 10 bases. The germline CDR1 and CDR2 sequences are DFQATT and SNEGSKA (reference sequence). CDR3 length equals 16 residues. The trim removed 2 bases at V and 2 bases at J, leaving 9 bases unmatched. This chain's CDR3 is CSARNYRLAGTYEQYF. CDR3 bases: TGCAGTGCTAGAAATTACAGACTAGCGGGCACCTACGAGCAGTACTTC.

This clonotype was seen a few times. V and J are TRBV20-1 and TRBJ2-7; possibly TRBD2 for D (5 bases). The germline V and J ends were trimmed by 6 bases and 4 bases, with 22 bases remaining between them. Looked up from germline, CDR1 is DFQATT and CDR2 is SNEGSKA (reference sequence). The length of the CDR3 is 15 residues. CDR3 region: CSAGGPRRTGYEQYF. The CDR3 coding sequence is TGCAGTGCAGGAGGCCCTAGACGGACGGGGTACGAGCAGTACTTC.

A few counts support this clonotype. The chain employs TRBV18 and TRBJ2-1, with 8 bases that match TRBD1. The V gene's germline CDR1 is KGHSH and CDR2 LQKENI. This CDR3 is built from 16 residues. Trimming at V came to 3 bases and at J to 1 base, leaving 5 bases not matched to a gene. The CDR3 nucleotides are TGTGCCAGCTCACCGGGAACAGGGGGTTCCTACAATGAGCAGTTCTTC. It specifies CASSPGTGGSYNEQFF.